The entry below describes one T cell receptor beta chain. The junction shows a germline mismatch at one end, possibly a read error. Other nucleotide sequences in the sample specify the same CDR3. Assay: immunoSEQ multiplex PCR; the TCRdb copy retains only in-frame clones and omits some. The profile shows 30,000 to 45,000 clones, approximately 90% of them singletons. This specimen belongs to a study of OX40 agonist ivuxolimab in advanced cancers. In the study overall: Aged roughly 23 to 85 with a mean of 60 years, they were about 78% male.

This CDR3 spans 13 amino acids. From germline, CDR1 is SGHTA and CDR2 FQGNSA. Sequenced here: CD4+ or CD8+ T cells sorted from blood, sampled in a trial of the OX40 agonist ivuxolimab. The sequence was collected from an adult with an advanced solid tumor such as melanoma, head and neck, liver or kidney cancer. The chain joins TRBV7-2 to TRBJ1-2, with 9 bases that match TRBD1. The CDR3 bases are TGCGCCAGCAGCTTAGACAGGGGGGATGGCTACACCTTC. This codes for CASSLDRGDGYTF.